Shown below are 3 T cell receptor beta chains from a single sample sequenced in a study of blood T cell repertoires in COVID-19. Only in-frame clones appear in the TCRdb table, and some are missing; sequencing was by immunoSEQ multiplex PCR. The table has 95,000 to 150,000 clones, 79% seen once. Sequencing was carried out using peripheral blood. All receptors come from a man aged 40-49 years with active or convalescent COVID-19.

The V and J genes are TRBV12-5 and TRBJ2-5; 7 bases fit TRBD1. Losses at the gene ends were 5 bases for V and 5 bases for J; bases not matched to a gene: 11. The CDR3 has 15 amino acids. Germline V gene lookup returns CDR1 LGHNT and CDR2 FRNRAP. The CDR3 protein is CASGTPQGPVETQYF. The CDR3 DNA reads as TGTGCTAGTGGTACCCCACAGGGGCCGGTGGAGACCCAGTACTTC.

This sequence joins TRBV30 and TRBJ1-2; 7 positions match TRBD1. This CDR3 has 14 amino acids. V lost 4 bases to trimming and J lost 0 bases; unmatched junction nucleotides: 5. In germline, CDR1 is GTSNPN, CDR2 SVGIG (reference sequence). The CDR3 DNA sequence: TGTGCCTGGACTACAGGGGAGGCTAACTATGGCTACACCTTC. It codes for CAWTTGEANYGYTF.

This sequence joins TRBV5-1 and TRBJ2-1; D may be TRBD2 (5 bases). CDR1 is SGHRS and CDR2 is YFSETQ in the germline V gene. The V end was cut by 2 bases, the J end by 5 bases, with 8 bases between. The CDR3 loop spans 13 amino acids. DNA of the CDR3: TGCGCCAGCAGCTTTTACGGGGACAATGAGCAGTTCTTC. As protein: CASSFYGDNEQFF.